The 23 T cell receptor beta chains in this list originate from one sample, sequenced in a study of cytomegalovirus exposure and HLA in healthy donors. Sequencing used immunoSEQ multiplex PCR; TCRdb keeps in-frame clones, though not all of them. The data contain approximately 280,000 clones, around 87% of them singletons. What was sequenced was PBMCs. The receptors derive from a young woman in good health and CMV-seronegative.

The rearrangement links TRBV7-8 to TRBJ2-7; D might be TRBD1 (5 bases). V lost 5 bases and J 2 bases, leaving 13 bases between the germline ends. Germline assignment: CDR1 SGHVS and CDR2 FQNEAQ. The CDR3 runs to 14 residues. CDR3 protein: CASSLRQQPYEQYF. CDR3 DNA sequence: TGTGCCAGCAGCCTTCGACAGCAGCCCTACGAGCAGTACTTC.

V and J are TRBV28 and TRBJ1-5; D remains ambiguous. The CDR3 length is 17 residues. V lost 4 bases and J 4 bases, leaving 20 bases between the germline ends. Germline-derived CDR1 and CDR2 are MDHEN and SYDVKM. The chain's CDR3 is CASSSPFAARPNQPQHF. Written as DNA, the CDR3 is TGTGCCAGCAGTTCCCCATTTGCGGCCCGACCAAATCAGCCCCAGCATTTT.

Regarding this clone: In the same sample, other DNA sequences code for this CDR3. This chain connects TRBV11-2 to TRBJ2-7; possible D gene TRBD1, 5 bases. CDR1 and CDR2 (germline): SGHAT, FQNNGV. V dropped 1 base and J dropped 2 bases, with 9 bases sitting between them. CDR3 length: 14 amino acids. The CDR3 reads CASSLVGQTYEQYF. In nucleotides, the CDR3 is TGTGCCAGCAGCTTAGTCGGACAAACCTACGAGCAGTACTTC.

The rearrangement joins TRBV27 to TRBJ2-1; maybe TRBD2 (6 bases). Between the trimmed V and J ends, which lost 11 bases and 3 bases, there was a span of 23 bases. This CDR3 is built from 16 residues. Germline CDR1 reads MNHEY; CDR2 reads SMNVEV (reference sequence). This CDR3 is CAGLLTGVSFYNEQFF. CDR3 nucleotides: TGTGCCGGCCTACTCACGGGAGTCTCCTTCTACAATGAGCAGTTCTTC.

This chain uses TRBV7-2 with TRBJ2-6, with D perhaps TRBD2 (6 bases). Germline V gene lookup returns CDR1 SGHTA and CDR2 FQGNSA. The CDR3 length is 16 residues. With 0 bases removed from V and 0 bases from J, the gap between germline ends came to 6 bases. Written as DNA, the CDR3 is TGTGCCAGCAGCTTAGCGGGGGGCTCTGGGGCCAACGTCCTGACTTTC. Protein sequence: CASSLAGGSGANVLTF. Looking up the rest from reference TRBV7-2 and TRBJ2-6 gives the full variable domain: GAGVSQSPSNKVTEKGKDVELRCDPISGHTALYWYRQSLGQGLEFLIYFQGNSAPDKSGLPSDRFSAERTGGSVSTLTIQRTQQEDSAVYLCASSLAGGSGANVLTFGAGSRLTVL.

The chain has TRBV28 and TRBJ2-7; 9 positions agree with TRBD1. This CDR3 comprises 13 residues. With 8 bases clipped from V and 6 bases from J, the junction kept 8 bases outside the gene matches. Germline assignment: CDR1 MDHEN and CDR2 SYDVKM. The CDR3 bases are TGTGCCAGCGGAACAGGGGGCGTAAGCGAGCAGTACTTC. This sequence encodes CASGTGGVSEQYF.

This chain connects TRBV7-6 to TRBJ1-2, with 8 nucleotides matching TRBD1. The CDR3 consists of 17 residues. V lost 5 bases, J lost 7 bases, and 18 bases stayed unmatched. The germline V gene encodes CDR1 SGHVS and CDR2 FNYEAQ. The CDR3 sequence: CASSPVTGTGGRGGYTF. The DNA for the CDR3 is TGTGCCAGCAGCCCAGTGACCGGGACAGGCGGTCGTGGTGGCTACACCTTC.

The chain has TRBV13 and TRBJ2-7; 7 bases agree with TRBD1. The ends lost 5 bases at V and 4 bases at J; junction bases unmatched: 2. This CDR3 is 12 amino acids long. Germline V gene lookup returns CDR1 PRHDT and CDR2 FYEKMQ (reference sequence). CDR3 in amino acids: CASSTRGYEQYF. DNA of the CDR3: TGTGCCAGCAGCACCAGGGGGTACGAGCAGTACTTC.

V gene TRBV28 combines with J gene TRBJ1-4; the match to TRBD1 covers 8 bases. Per germline, CDR1 MDHEN and CDR2 SYDVKM. V dropped 6 bases and J dropped 10; count of bases not matched to a gene: 4. This CDR3 region has 12 residues. DNA for the CDR3: TGTGCCAGCAGCCCAGGACAGGGAAAACTGTTTTTT. Its protein product is CASSPGQGKLFF.

The rearrangement links TRBV7-3 to TRBJ2-1; TRBD2 aligns across 10 bases. The CDR3 is 16 residues long. V lost 5 bases, J lost 4 bases, and 8 bases stayed unmatched. Per the germline V gene, CDR1 is SGHTA and CDR2 is FQGTGA. The CDR3 region has the DNA TGTGCCAGCAGCAACTTAGCGGGAGGTGGGTACAATGAGCAGTTCTTC. It codes for CASSNLAGGGYNEQFF.

This clone was found once. The gene calls are TRBV6-6 and TRBJ2-5, with TRBD1 matching 8 bases. The CDR3 spans 14 residues. The J segment lost 5 bases and the V segment lost 5 bases, leaving 7 bases of the junction unmatched. CDR1 is MNHNY and CDR2 is SVGAGI in the germline V gene (reference sequence). The CDR3 spells CASSVSRGLETQYF. The CDR3 nucleotides read TGTGCCAGCAGTGTGAGCAGGGGGCTCGAGACCCAGTACTTC.

This clone has a single count. This chain joins TRBV28 and TRBJ2-4, with 10 bases identical to TRBD1. The CDR3 consists of 15 residues. The V segment lost 3 bases and the J segment 2 bases; nucleotides outside the gene matches: 1. The V gene's germline CDR1 is MDHEN and CDR2 SYDVKM. CDR3: CASSFDRGPKNIQYF. The CDR3 region has the DNA TGTGCCAGCAGTTTTGACAGGGGGCCCAAAAACATTCAGTACTTC.

The V gene is TRBV25-1, the J gene TRBJ1-1; D gene unclear. Trimming pared 3 bases from V and 6 bases from J, leaving 8 bases between. The CDR3 runs to 12 residues. Germline V gene data show CDR1 as MGHDK and CDR2 as SYGVNS. CDR3 bases: TGTGCCAGCAGTGAGGCCCAGGCTGAAGCTTTCTTT. Translation: CASSEAQAEAFF.

The chain uses TRBV5-6 and TRBJ1-1, with D possibly being TRBD1 (5 bases). The germline gives CDR1 SGHDT, CDR2 YYEEEE. The length of the CDR3 is 15 residues. The V end was cut by 3 bases, the J end by 1 base, with 13 bases between. Here the CDR3 reads CASSSDMGSNTEAFF. For the CDR3, the DNA is TGTGCCAGCAGCTCGGACATGGGTTCGAACACTGAAGCTTTCTTT.

The J gene is TRBJ1-5, the V gene TRBV28; 9 bases match TRBD1. J was trimmed by 2 bases and V by 6 bases; bases with no gene match: 2. The CDR3 consists of 14 residues. CDR1 MDHEN and CDR2 SYDVKM come from the germline V gene. CDR3 region: CASSRDRGNQPQHF. The CDR3 DNA sequence: TGTGCCAGCAGCCGGGACAGGGGCAATCAGCCCCAGCATTTT.

The CDR3 spells CASSLDLRILDTEAFF. Written as DNA, the CDR3 is TGTGCCAGCAGCTTGGACCTGAGAATCTTGGACACTGAAGCTTTCTTT. V usage is TRBV5-5 and J usage is TRBJ1-1; D remains ambiguous. The CDR3 is 16 amino acids. V was clipped by 0 bases and J by 3 bases, with 15 bases between them. CDR1 and CDR2 (germline): SGHKS, YYEKEE (reference sequence).

The V and J genes are TRBV29-1 and TRBJ2-1; TRBD2 aligns across 14 bases. The CDR3 runs to 15 residues. The germline CDR1 and CDR2 sequences are SQVTM and ANQGSEA. The V and J ends lost 6 bases and 6 bases, in that order; junction bases with no gene match: 7. The CDR3 DNA sequence: TGCAGCGTGATCCCCGGGACTAGCGGGAGCAATGAGCAGTTCTTC. Its protein is CSVIPGTSGSNEQFF.

The rearrangement links TRBV7-8 to TRBJ2-6, with D possibly TRBD2 on 6 matching bases. CDR1 and CDR2 (germline): SGHVS, FQNEAQ. Trimming stripped 6 bases from V and 1 base from J, with 13 bases between. There are 16 residues in the CDR3. CDR3 protein: CASSLVGGSGANVLTF. CDR3 coding DNA: TGTGCCAGCAGTCTTGTCGGAGGGTCTGGGGCCAACGTCCTGACTTTC. Full variable domain (remainder filled in from reference TRBV7-8 and TRBJ2-6): GAGVSQSPRYKVAKRGQDVALRCDPISGHVSLFWYQQALGQGPEFLTYFQNEAQLDKSGLPSDRFFAERPEGSVSTLKIQRTQQEDSAVYLCASSLVGGSGANVLTFGAGSRLTVL.

The chain has TRBV13 and TRBJ2-1, with 8 bases lining up with TRBD2. CDR1 is PRHDT, CDR2 FYEKMQ, per germline (reference sequence). J lost 0 bases, V lost 5 bases, and 12 bases had no gene match. The CDR3 consists of 18 residues. The CDR3 is CASSPRTIAGSSYNEQFF. DNA for the CDR3: TGTGCCAGCAGCCCCCGTACTATAGCGGGGAGCTCCTACAATGAGCAGTTCTTC.

The chain employs TRBV10-2 and TRBJ1-2, with TRBD1 identical over 8 bases. The junction had 11 bases not matched to a gene; V was cut back by 10 bases and J by 7 bases. Germline V lookup: CDR1 WSHSY, CDR2 SAAADI. This CDR3 spans 13 amino acids. CDR3 residues: CATLTGADVGYTF. CDR3 sequence (DNA): TGCGCCACCCTGACAGGGGCCGACGTTGGCTACACCTTC.

The rearrangement joins TRBV6-4 to TRBJ2-3; D is possibly TRBD2 (6 bases). Germline lookup yields CDR1 MRHNA and CDR2 SNTAGT. V lost 0 bases and J lost 3, with 10 bases in between. There are 15 residues in the CDR3. The chain's CDR3 is CASSDSPGATDTQYF. DNA for the CDR3: TGTGCCAGCAGTGACTCCCCGGGAGCAACAGATACGCAGTATTTT.

This clone was picked up a small number of times. V and J are TRBV18 and TRBJ1-2, with 11 bases aligning to TRBD1. The CDR3 consists of 14 residues. CDR1 and CDR2 (germline): KGHSH, LQKENI. V dropped 2 bases and J dropped 8; count of bases not matched to a gene: 4. Here the CDR3 reads CASSPGQGAVGYTF. The CDR3 nucleotides are TGTGCCAGCTCACCAGGACAGGGGGCTGTGGGCTACACCTTC. The whole variable domain, remainder taken from reference TRBV18 and TRBJ1-2, is NAGVMQNPRHLVRRRGQEARLRCSPMKGHSHVYWYRQLPEEGLKFMVYLQKENIIDESGMPKERFSAEFPKEGPSILRIQQVVRGDSAAYFCASSPGQGAVGYTFGSGTRLTVV.

The CDR3 sequence: CASSLSEKNIQYF. CDR3 DNA sequence: TGTGCCAGCAGCTTAAGTGAGAAAAACATTCAGTACTTC. V is TRBV7-9 and J is TRBJ2-4; unclear D gene. CDR3 length equals 13 residues. Trimming stripped 2 bases from V and 4 bases from J, with 6 bases between. From germline, CDR1 is SEHNR and CDR2 FQNEAQ (reference sequence).